Here is one T cell receptor (beta chain) with its context. Its antigen is not yet known. Per-base qualities were not stored, and no clone one base away is much larger. The immunoSEQ Assay, a bias-controlled multiplex PCR, was used to amplify TCRbeta CDR3 regions from genomic DNA. Turning to the authors' computational methods: Nucleated cell counts per sample were estimated from amplification of reference gene primers within the assay. To quantify the absolute abundance of each unique TCRbeta CDR3 rearrangement, sequence reads were collapsed and filtered. Productive Simpson clonality was computed per sample as the square root of Simpson's diversity index over productive rearrangements. TCRdb took this table from immuneACCESS and kept in-frame rearrangements with V and J called. Such tables lack part of the clones; where checked against another copy, unresolved V genes explain under half of the gap, and the rest is unexplained. Clone size and V and J calls were adopted from that table, with D and trimming inferred from the DNA. The sample table shows more than 150,000 clones, and 70% to 90% are seen once. The ten biggest clones cover around 6.6% of the sample.

The CDR3, cysteine through phenylalanine, is 16 amino acids long. Here the CDR3 DNA is all that survives: 48 bases in frame from base 1. Ends trimmed: V by 5 bases, J by 5 bases; bases unmatched to a gene: 12. CDR1 and CDR2 are read off the germline V gene as SGHVS and FQNEAQ. The data were obtained in a study of blood T cell repertoires in COVID-19 (dated by TCRdb to about 2020). As for the study more broadly: The collaborator samples originated in the United States, Italy and Spain and spanned the acute and convalescent phases of COVID-19. Deeply sampled blood TCRbeta repertoires from subjects exposed to, actively infected with, or recovered from COVID-19 were included in the dataset. Nearly every sample came with metadata listing a de-identified subject ID, COVID-19 status, age in years and sex. The repertoires were released in a freely available public database meant as a resource for research on the immune response to SARS-CoV-2. Where available, HLA class I and class II types were taken from metadata supplied by the sample provider and were not determined by assay-based typing. Samples came from the ongoing ImmuneRACE study (first 160 participants) plus 1,254 subjects from 6 global collaborators. The material from the prospective study consisted of cDNA or gDNA derived from T cells, B-cell-depleted T cells, or PBMCs.

Beyond this particular receptor, the publication reports: The quantity of clinical and demographic metadata differed by source and by participant and was supplied without curation.

Collaborating institutions collected whole blood in K2EDTA tubes following their own protocols. For TCRbeta analysis, collaborators shipped samples as frozen whole blood, isolated PBMCs, or DNA extracted from either of those sample types. The sequence joins TRBV7-8 to TRBJ2-1; 7 junctional bases match TRBD2. The sample was peripheral blood. The source is a man between 45 and 60 years old with active or convalescent COVID-19. CDR3 reads: CASSPLTSTSNNEQFF. The DNA reads TGTGCCAGCAGCCCTTTGACTAGCACTTCAAACAATGAGCAGTTCTTC.